Following are 11 T cell receptor beta chains from one sample sequenced in a study of blood T cell repertoires in COVID-19. Produced via immunoSEQ multiplex PCR; TCRdb's table is partial and in-frame only. The sample records approximately 70,000 clones, roughly 90% being singletons. Sequencing was performed on peripheral blood. The receptors were gathered from a human donor in a cohort sampled during active COVID-19.

V gene TRBV24-1 combines with J gene TRBJ2-5; 7 bases line up with TRBD1. The germline V gene encodes CDR1 KGHDR and CDR2 SFDVKD. Losses at the gene ends were 4 bases for V and 6 bases for J; bases not matched to a gene: 4. The CDR3 extends over 13 amino acids. The CDR3 loop is CATSEGQWKTQYF. In nucleotides, the CDR3 is TGTGCCACCAGTGAGGGACAGTGGAAGACCCAGTACTTC.

The genes are TRBV15 and TRBJ2-3; the D gene is possibly TRBD2 (6 bases). Trimming shortened V by 1 base and J by 5 bases, and 13 bases separated the two germline ends. CDR1 and CDR2 (germline): LNHNV, YYDKDF (reference sequence). This CDR3 comprises 15 residues. CDR3 protein: CATSRGGEERDTQYF. The CDR3 DNA is TGTGCCACCAGCAGAGGAGGGGAGGAAAGAGATACGCAGTATTTT.

The chain carries TRBV6-5 and TRBJ2-7, with D possibly TRBD2 on 6 matching bases. The V gene's germline CDR1 is MNHEY and CDR2 SVGAGI. The CDR3 consists of 13 residues. The V gene lost 6 bases and the J gene lost 6 bases, with 15 bases spanning the gap. The CDR3 sequence: CASSQTRESEQYF. The DNA of the CDR3 is TGTGCCAGCAGCCAGACCCGGGAGTCCGAGCAGTACTTC.

The rearrangement uses TRBV5-1 and TRBJ2-3; 9 bases match TRBD1. J was trimmed by 0 bases and V by 5 bases; bases with no gene match: 7. Germline-derived CDR1 and CDR2 are SGHRS and YFSETQ. This CDR3 has 16 amino acids. The CDR3 loop reads CASSLQTGGSTDTQYF. The DNA for the CDR3 is TGCGCCAGCAGTCTCCAGACAGGGGGAAGCACAGATACGCAGTATTTT.

The chain couples TRBV4-2 to TRBJ2-7; tentative D call: TRBD2 (6 bases). Germline CDR1 LGHNA, CDR2 YNFKEQ. CDR3 length: 15 residues. Trimming took off 0 bases at V and 7 bases at J, with 16 bases between the two ends. Here the CDR3 reads CASSQDDGSFGEQYF. Here the CDR3 DNA reads TGTGCCAGCAGCCAAGACGACGGGAGTTTCGGGGAGCAGTACTTC.

The rearrangement links TRBV11-2 to TRBJ2-5, with D maybe TRBD2 (5 bases). V was cut by 6 bases and J by 0 bases, with 17 bases left in between. This CDR3 is 16 amino acids long. Germline V gene data show CDR1 as SGHAT and CDR2 as FQNNGV. The CDR3, as DNA: TGTGCCAGCAGACCGGGGATGGGCACGAACCAAGAGACCCAGTACTTC. It translates to CASRPGMGTNQETQYF.

Only a few counts were recorded for this clone. The CDR3 coding sequence is TGTGCCAGTAGTCCCGGACAGGGGGCCTACAATGAGCAGTTCTTC. Protein product: CASSPGQGAYNEQFF. The chain employs TRBV19 and TRBJ2-1, with TRBD1 matching over 10 bases. Germline trimming cut 5 bases from V and 2 bases from J; bases unmatched to any gene: 3. Germline V gives CDR1 LNHDA, CDR2 SQIVND (reference sequence). CDR3 length: 15 amino acids.

This rearrangement joins TRBV3-1 (or the pseudogene TRBV3-2) to TRBJ2-7, with D hard to call. CDR1 LGHDT and CDR2 YNNKEL come from the germline V gene (reference sequence). The CDR3 is 13 amino acids. V lost 1 base and J 3 bases, leaving 7 bases between the germline ends. The CDR3 reads CASSQVASYEQYF. The DNA for the CDR3 is TGTGCCAGCAGCCAAGTGGCCAGCTACGAGCAGTACTTC.

This clone was found a few times. This chain joins TRBV7-2 and TRBJ1-4; D perhaps matches TRBD1 (6 bases). Trimming took off 3 bases at V and 4 bases at J, with 15 bases between the two ends. The germline V gene encodes CDR1 SGHTA and CDR2 FQGNSA. The CDR3 is made up of 16 amino acids. The chain's CDR3 is CASSFEPGQVNEKLFF. DNA of the CDR3: TGTGCCAGCAGCTTCGAACCGGGACAAGTTAATGAAAAACTGTTTTTT. Filled out from reference TRBV7-2 and TRBJ1-4, the complete variable domain reads GAGVSQSPSNKVTEKGKDVELRCDPISGHTALYWYRQSLGQGLEFLIYFQGNSAPDKSGLPSDRFSAERTGGSVSTLTIQRTQQEDSAVYLCASSFEPGQVNEKLFFGSGTQLSVL.

This rearrangement joins TRBV24-1 to TRBJ2-3; TRBD1 is a possible D gene (5 bases). V lost 1 base and J lost 4, with 17 bases in between. Germline V lookup: CDR1 KGHDR, CDR2 SFDVKD. The CDR3 is 17 residues long. The CDR3 loop reads CATSDFKGAWSPDTQYF. CDR3 bases: TGTGCCACCAGTGATTTCAAAGGGGCTTGGAGCCCAGATACGCAGTATTTT.

The rearrangement links TRBV7-6 to TRBJ2-3, with 9 bases that match TRBD1. CDR1 and CDR2 (germline): SGHVS, FNYEAQ. Trimming took 1 base from V and 4 from J; bases not matched to a gene: 15. The CDR3 sequence is 19 residues long. DNA of the CDR3: TGTGCCAGCAGCTTAGAGGCTCCGGGACAGGGCGCCCGAGCAGATACGCAGTATTTT. It encodes CASSLEAPGQGARADTQYF. The full variable domain, with the rest looked up from reference TRBV7-6 and TRBJ2-3, is GAGVSQSPRYKVTKRGQDVALRCDPISGHVSLYWYRQALGQGPEFLTYFNYEAQQDKSGLPNDRFSAERPEGSISTLTIQRTEQRDSAMYRCASSLEAPGQGARADTQYFGPGTRLTVL.